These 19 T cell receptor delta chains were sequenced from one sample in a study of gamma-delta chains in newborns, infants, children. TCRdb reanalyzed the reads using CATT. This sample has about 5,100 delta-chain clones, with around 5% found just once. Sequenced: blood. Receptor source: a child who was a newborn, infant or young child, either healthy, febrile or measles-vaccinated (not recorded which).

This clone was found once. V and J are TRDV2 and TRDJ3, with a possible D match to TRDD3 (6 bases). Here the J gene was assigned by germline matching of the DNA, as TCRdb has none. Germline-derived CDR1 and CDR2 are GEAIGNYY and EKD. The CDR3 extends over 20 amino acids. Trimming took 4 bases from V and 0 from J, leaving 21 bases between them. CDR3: CACESAGERRSSWDTRQMFF. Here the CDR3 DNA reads TGTGCCTGTGAAAGTGCTGGGGAAAGACGAAGCTCCTGGGACACCCGACAGATGTTTTTC.

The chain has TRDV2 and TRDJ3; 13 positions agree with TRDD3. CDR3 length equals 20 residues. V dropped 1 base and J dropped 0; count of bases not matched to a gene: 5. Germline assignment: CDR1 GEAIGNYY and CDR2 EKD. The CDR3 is CACDTLLGDTGSWDTRQMFF. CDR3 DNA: TGTGCCTGTGACACGTTACTGGGGGATACGGGCTCCTGGGACACCCGACAGATGTTTTTC.

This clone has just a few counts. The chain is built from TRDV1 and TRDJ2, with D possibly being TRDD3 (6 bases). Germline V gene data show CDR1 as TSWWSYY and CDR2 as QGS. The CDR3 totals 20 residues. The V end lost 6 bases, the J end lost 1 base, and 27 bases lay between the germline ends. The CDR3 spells CALGPTGTWGSQGLTAQLFF. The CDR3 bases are TGTGCTCTTGGTCCCACTGGAACTTGGGGGTCCCAGGGTTTGACAGCACAACTCTTCTTT.

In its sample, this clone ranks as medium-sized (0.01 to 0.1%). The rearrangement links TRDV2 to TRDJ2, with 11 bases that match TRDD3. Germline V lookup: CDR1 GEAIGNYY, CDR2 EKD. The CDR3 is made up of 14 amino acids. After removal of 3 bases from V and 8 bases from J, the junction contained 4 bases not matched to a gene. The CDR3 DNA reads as TGTGCCTGTGACCTACTGGGGGATAAGGCACAACTCTTCTTT. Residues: CACDLLGDKAQLFF.

The CDR3: CACDTLPGTGSWDTRQMFF. The CDR3 coding sequence is TGTGCCTGTGACACACTCCCGGGGACCGGCTCCTGGGACACCCGACAGATGTTTTTC. The rearrangement joins TRDV2 to TRDJ3, with a tentative D call TRDD3 (5 bases). Trimming pared 1 base from V and 0 bases from J, leaving 15 bases between. CDR1 and CDR2 (germline): GEAIGNYY, EKD. The CDR3 sequence is 19 residues long.

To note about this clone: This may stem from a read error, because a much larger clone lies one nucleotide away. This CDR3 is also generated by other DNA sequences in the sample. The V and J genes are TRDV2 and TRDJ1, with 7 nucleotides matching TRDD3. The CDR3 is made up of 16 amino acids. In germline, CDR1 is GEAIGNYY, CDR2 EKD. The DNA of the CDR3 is TGTGCCTGTGACCCACTAATGGGGGAGTACACCGATAAACTCATTTTT. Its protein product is CACDPLMGEYTDKLIF.

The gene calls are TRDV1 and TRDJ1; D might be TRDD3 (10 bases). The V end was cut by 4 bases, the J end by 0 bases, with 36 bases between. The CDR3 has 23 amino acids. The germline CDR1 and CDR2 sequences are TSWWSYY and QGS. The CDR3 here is CALGVIPAFLLLGDRGNTDKLIF. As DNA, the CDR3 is TGTGCTCTTGGGGTTATACCCGCCTTCCTACTGCTGGGGGATAGAGGGAACACCGATAAACTCATCTTT.

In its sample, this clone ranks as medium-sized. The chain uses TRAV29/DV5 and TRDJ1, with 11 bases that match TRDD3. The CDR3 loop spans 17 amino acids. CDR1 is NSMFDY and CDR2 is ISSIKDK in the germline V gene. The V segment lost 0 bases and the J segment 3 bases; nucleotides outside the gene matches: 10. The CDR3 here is CAASGRTWGIRADKLIF. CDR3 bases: TGTGCAGCAAGCGGGAGGACGTGGGGGATACGCGCCGATAAACTCATCTTT.

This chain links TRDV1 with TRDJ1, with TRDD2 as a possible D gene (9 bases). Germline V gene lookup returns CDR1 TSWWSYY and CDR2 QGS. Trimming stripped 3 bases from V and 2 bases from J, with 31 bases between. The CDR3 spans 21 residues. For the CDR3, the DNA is TGTGCTCTTGGGGAGAGGCCTTCCTACGTTTTAGGGTACTGGGGGACCGATAAACTCATCTTT. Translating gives CALGERPSYVLGYWGTDKLIF.

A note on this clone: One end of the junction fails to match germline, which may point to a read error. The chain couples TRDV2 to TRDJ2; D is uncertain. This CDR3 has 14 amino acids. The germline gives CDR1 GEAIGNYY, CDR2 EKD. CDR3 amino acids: CACDSITLAAQLFF. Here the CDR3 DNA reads TGTGCCTGTGACTCGATCACTTTGGCAGCACAACTCTTCTTT.

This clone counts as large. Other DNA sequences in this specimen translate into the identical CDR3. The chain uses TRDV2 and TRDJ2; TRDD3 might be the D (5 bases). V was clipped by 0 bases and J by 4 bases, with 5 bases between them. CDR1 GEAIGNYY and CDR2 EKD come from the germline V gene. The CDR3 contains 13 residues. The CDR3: CACDTWGTAQLFF. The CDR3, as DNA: TGTGCCTGTGACACCTGGGGGACAGCACAACTCTTCTTT.

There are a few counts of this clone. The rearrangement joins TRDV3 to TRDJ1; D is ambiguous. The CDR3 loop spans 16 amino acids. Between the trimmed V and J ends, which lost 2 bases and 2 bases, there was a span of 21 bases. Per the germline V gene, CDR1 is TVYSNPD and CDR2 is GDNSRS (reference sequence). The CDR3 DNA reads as TGTGCCTTTTCAGGGTTCCGGGTTACACCTACCGATAAACTCATCTTT. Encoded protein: CAFSGFRVTPTDKLIF.

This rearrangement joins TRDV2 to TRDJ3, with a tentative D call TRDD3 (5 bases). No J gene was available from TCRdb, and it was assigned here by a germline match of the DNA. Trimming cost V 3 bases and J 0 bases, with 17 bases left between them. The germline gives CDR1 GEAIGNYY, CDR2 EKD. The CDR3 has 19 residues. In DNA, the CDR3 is TGTGCCTGTGACGCCGGGGGGGCGGACAGCTCCTGGGACACCCGACAGATGTTTTTC. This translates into CACDAGGADSSWDTRQMFF.

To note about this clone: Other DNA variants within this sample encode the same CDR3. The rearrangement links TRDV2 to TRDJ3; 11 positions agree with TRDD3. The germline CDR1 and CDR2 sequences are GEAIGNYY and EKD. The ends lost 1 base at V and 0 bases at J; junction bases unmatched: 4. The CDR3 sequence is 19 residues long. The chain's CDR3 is CACDTVGDTSSWDTRQMFF. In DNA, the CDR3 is TGTGCCTGTGACACAGTGGGGGATACGAGCTCCTGGGACACCCGACAGATGTTTTTC.

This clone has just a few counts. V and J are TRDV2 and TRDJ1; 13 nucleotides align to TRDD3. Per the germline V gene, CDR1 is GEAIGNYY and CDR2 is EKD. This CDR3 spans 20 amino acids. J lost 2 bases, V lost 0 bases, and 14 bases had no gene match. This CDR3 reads CACDTAFTGGYGGRTDKLIF. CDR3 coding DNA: TGTGCCTGTGACACCGCTTTTACTGGGGGATACGGGGGTCGGACCGATAAACTCATCTTT.

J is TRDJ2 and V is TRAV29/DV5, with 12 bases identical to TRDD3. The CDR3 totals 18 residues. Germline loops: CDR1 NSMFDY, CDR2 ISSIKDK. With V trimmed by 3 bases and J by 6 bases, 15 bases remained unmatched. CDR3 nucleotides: TGTGCAGCAACCGGGGTGCCCTACTGGGGGATACCAGCAGCACAACTCTTCTTT. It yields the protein CAATGVPYWGIPAAQLFF.

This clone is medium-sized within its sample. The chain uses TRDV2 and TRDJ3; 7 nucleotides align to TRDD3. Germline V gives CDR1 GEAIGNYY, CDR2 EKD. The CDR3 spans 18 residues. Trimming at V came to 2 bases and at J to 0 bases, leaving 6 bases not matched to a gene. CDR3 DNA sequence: TGTGCCTGTGACAACGTACTGGGGATCTCCTGGGACACCCGACAGATGTTTTTC. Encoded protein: CACDNVLGISWDTRQMFF.

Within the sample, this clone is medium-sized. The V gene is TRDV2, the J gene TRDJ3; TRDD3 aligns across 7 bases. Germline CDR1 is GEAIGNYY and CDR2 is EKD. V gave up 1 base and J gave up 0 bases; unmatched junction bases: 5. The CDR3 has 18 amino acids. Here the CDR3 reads CACDTTGATSWDTRQMFF. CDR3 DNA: TGTGCCTGTGACACGACTGGGGCCACCTCCTGGGACACCCGACAGATGTTTTTC.

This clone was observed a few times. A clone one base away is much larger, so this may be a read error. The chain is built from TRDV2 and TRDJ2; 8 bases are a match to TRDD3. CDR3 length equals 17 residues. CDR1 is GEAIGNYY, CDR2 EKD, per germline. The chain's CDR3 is CACDSVLGASLAAQLFF. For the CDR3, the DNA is TGTGCCTGTGACTCCGTACTGGGGGCCTCTTTGGCAGCACAACTCTTCTTT.